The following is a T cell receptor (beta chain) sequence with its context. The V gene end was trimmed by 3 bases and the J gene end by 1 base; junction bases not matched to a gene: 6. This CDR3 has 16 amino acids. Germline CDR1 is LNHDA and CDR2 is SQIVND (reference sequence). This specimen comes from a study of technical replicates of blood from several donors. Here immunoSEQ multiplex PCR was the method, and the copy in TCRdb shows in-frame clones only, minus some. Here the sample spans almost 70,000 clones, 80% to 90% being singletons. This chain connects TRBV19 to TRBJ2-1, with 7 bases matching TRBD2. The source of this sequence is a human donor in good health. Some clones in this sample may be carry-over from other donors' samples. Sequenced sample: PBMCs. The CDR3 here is CASSIESSGSYNEQFF. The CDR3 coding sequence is TGTGCCAGTAGTATTGAATCTAGCGGTTCCTACAATGAGCAGTTCTTC.